The clone carrying this T cell receptor beta chain came up a few times. TCRbeta library construction was performed incorporating unique molecular identifiers. One entry per CDR3 protein results from TCRdb running MiXCR on the PCR reads. The table lists 350,000 to 450,000 distinct CDR3 sequences, less than 15% of them singletons, with approximately 4.2% in the top ten. The data were obtained in a study of T-cell reconstitution after alpha-beta-depleted transplantation in children. Germline V gives CDR1 KGHDR, CDR2 SFDVKD. The CDR3 totals 13 residues. Trimming removed 5 bases at V and 6 bases at J, with 10 bases between.

The source is a human donor who donated a stem cell graft to a child with Fanconi anemia. Sample: PBMCs, taken from the stem cell graft. The chain combines TRBV24-1 with TRBJ1-5; tentatively, D is TRBD1 (5 bases). CDR3 in DNA: TGTGCCACCAGTGGGCAGGGCGGTCAGCCCCAGCATTTT. This gives the protein CATSGQGGQPQHF.